This TCR beta chain was documented in a study of T cell responses to AZD1222 COVID-19 vaccine. The study's findings and limits: CD4 TCRs associated with vaccination spanned spike, dominating at 160-218 and 743-854.

Turning to this clone: Its antigen remains unknown.

Clones were sequenced by immunoSEQ multiplex PCR, and TCRdb holds only the in-frame ones, with some missing. This table holds some 140,000 clones, about nine tenths found once. The CDR3 runs 12 residues. CDR1 SQVTM and CDR2 ANQGSEA come from the germline V gene. With 7 bases clipped from V and 4 bases from J, the junction kept 4 bases outside the gene matches. The sequencing here drew on peripheral blood, taken on day 0 of AZD1222 vaccination. The rearrangement links TRBV29-1 to TRBJ1-5; 7 bases align to TRBD1. This clonotype was obtained from an adult in good health. The DNA of the CDR3 is TGCAGCGCCGGACAGGAAAATCAGCCCCAGCATTTT. This translates into CSAGQENQPQHF.